This T cell receptor beta chain appears in the sequencing data of a study of T cells in tuberculosis. This clone was found a few times. Its matching antigen is unknown. General study results and limits: Active tuberculosis patients had shorter CDR3-alpha; the beta difference was nonsignificant.

The method was immunoSEQ multiplex PCR; TCRdb's version includes in-frame clones alone and lacks a portion of them. The table records about 43,000 clones, 95% of them present only once. This TCR was sampled from a donor aged 10-35 years with latent tuberculosis or without tuberculosis infection. The specimen was PBMCs.

CDR3 DNA: TGTGCCAGCACAAGGCAGGGACAGGCCACTTCTGGGGCCAACGTCCTGACTTTC. Its protein is CASTRQGQATSGANVLTF. The J gene is TRBJ2-6, the V gene TRBV5-4, with 8 bases fitting TRBD1. J lost 1 base, V lost 6 bases, and 12 bases had no gene match. This CDR3 has 18 residues. Germline V gene sequence: CDR1 SGHNT, CDR2 YYREEE (reference sequence).